This TCR beta chain is drawn from a study of T cell responses to AZD1222 COVID-19 vaccine. Study-wide results and limits: The study found vaccine-associated CD4 TCRs spanning spike, dominant at 160-218 and 743-854.

The sample holds one count of this clone. Its specificity is unknown. V lost 5 bases and J 8 bases, leaving 13 bases between the germline ends. The CDR3 length is 14 residues. Germline assignment: CDR1 MDHEN and CDR2 SYDVKM. Data came from immunoSEQ multiplex PCR; TCRdb stores just in-frame clones and leaves some out. The sample lists 130,000 or so clones; roughly 93% were seen once. Sequences were derived from peripheral blood, sampled 28 days after the second AZD1222 dose. This TCR derives from an adult who received the AZD1222 COVID-19 vaccine. The chain combines TRBV28 with TRBJ1-6; D possibly corresponds to TRBD1 (5 bases). CDR3 sequence reads: CASSGGVWDSPLHF. In nucleotides, the CDR3 is TGTGCCAGCAGTGGGGGGGTCTGGGATTCACCCCTCCACTTT.